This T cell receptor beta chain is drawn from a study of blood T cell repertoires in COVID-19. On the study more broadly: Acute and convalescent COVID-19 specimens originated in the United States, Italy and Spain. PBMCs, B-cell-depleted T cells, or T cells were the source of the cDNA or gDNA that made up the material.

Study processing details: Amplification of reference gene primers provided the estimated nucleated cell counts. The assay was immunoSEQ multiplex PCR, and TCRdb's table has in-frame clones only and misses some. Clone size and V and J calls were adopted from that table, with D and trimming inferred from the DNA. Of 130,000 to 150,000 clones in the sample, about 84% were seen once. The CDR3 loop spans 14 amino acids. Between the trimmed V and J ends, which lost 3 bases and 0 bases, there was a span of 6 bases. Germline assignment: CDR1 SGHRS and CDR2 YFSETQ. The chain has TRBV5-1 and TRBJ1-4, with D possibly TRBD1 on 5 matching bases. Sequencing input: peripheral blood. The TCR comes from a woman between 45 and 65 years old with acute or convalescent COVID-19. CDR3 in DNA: TGCGCCAGCAGCTGGGGGGCAACTAATGAAAAACTGTTTTTT. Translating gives CASSWGATNEKLFF.